This T cell receptor (beta chain) was retrieved from a study of molecular identifiers for immune sequencing clone quantification. Turning to the study itself: The replicate experiment used RNA from roughly 21,000 or 96,000 naive CD8 cells. This RNA was split into five aliquots, and four of them were sequenced. Findings and limits, study-wide: For highly expanded clones, sizes could be underestimated when identical TCR molecules share a barcode.

TCRdb re-analysed the PCR reads in MiXCR, keeping a single row per CDR3 protein. The data show about half a million distinct CDR3 sequences, around 23% seen once. This clonotype was observed a few times. Its matching antigen is unknown. Trimming took 9 bases from V and 1 from J; bases not matched to a gene: 7. Germline assignment: CDR1 MNHNY and CDR2 SVGAGI (reference sequence). This CDR3 has 14 amino acids. Sorted cell numbers of roughly 20,000 to 1,000,000, with 10%, 30% or 50% RNA, served as input for naive CD8 libraries. Naive CD8 T cells were picked out by sorting for CD8+CD4-CCR7+CD45RA+. This clonotype was sampled from a human donor in good health. Some libraries in this study had Jurkat cell RNA spiked in. Specimen: naive CD8+ T cells from blood, with Jurkat cell RNA spiked in. Subset denoted: FACS-sorted CD8+CD4-CCR7+CD45RA+ naive T cells. The chain recombines TRBV6-6 with TRBJ2-7; 9 bases agree with TRBD1. The CDR3 reads CASQDRGISYEQYF. For the CDR3, the DNA is TGTGCCAGTCAGGACAGGGGAATATCCTACGAGCAGTACTTC.